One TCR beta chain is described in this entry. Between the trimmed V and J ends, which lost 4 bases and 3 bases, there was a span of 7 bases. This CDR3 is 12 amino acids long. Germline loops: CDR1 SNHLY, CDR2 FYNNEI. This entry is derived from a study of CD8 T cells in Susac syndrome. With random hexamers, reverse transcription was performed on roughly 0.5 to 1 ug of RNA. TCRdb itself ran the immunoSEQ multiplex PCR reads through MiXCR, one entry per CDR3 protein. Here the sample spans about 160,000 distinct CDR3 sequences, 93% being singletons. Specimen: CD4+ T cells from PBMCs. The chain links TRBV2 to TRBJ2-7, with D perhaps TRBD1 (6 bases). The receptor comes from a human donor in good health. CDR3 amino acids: CASSAGHYEQYF. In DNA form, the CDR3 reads TGTGCCAGCAGTGCGGGACACTACGAGCAGTACTTC.